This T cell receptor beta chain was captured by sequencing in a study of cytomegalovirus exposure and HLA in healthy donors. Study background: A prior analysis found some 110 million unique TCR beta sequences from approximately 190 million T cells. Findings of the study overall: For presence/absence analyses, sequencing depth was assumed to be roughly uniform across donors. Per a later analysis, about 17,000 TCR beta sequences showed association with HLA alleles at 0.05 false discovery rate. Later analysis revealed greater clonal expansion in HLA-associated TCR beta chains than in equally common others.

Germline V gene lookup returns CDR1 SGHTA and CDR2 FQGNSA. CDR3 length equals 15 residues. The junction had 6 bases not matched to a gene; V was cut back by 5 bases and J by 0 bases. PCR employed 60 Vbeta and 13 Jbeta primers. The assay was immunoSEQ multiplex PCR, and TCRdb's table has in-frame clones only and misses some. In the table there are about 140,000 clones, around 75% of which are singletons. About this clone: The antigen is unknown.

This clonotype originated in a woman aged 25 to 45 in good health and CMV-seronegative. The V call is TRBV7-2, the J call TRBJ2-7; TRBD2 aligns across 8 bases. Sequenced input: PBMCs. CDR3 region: CASSPTGGTSYEQYF. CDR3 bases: TGTGCCAGCAGCCCAACGGGGGGGACCTCCTACGAGCAGTACTTC. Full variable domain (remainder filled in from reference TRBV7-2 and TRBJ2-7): GAGVSQSPSNKVTEKGKDVELRCDPISGHTALYWYRQSLGQGLEFLIYFQGNSAPDKSGLPSDRFSAERTGGSVSTLTIQRTQQEDSAVYLCASSPTGGTSYEQYFGPGTRLTVT.